The TCR beta chain described here comes from a study of blood T cell repertoires in COVID-19 (dated by TCRdb to about 2020). Context from the whole study: Samples covering the acute and convalescent phases of COVID-19 were provided by collaborators in the United States, Italy and Spain. The sample metadata nearly always contained a de-identified subject ID, COVID-19 status, age in years and sex. Where available, HLA class I and class II types were obtained from metadata supplied by the sample provider rather than from assay-based typing. Samples came from the ongoing ImmuneRACE study (first 160 participants) plus 1,254 subjects from 6 global collaborators. The prospective study material was composed of cDNA or gDNA derived from T cells, B-cell-depleted T cells, or PBMCs. The dataset comprised deeply sampled blood TCRbeta repertoires from subjects exposed to, actively infected with, or recovered from COVID-19. The repertoires were released in a freely available public database intended as a resource for research on the immune response to SARS-CoV-2. General study outcomes and caveats: Clinical and demographic metadata were provided uncurated, with the amount varying by source and participant.

As for this clone: Its antigen is not yet known. No base quality information exists; no much larger clone differs at one position.

Spanning cysteine to phenylalanine, the CDR3 consists of 11 amino acids. CDR3 DNA only is kept here, 33 bases in frame from base 1. From a lookup of the germline V gene (reference sequence), CDR1 and CDR2 are SEHNR and FQNEAQ. Between the V and J ends, shortened by 5 bases and 10 bases respectively, the junction contains 8 bases. Collaborating institutions collected whole blood in K2EDTA tubes following their own protocols. For TCRbeta analysis, collaborators shipped samples as frozen whole blood, isolated PBMCs, or DNA extracted from either of those sample types. TCRbeta CDR3 regions were amplified from genomic DNA using the immunoSEQ Assay, a bias-controlled multiplex PCR. Turning to the authors' computational methods: The number of nucleated cells in each sample was estimated from the amplification of reference gene primers within the assay. To quantify the absolute abundance of each unique TCRbeta CDR3 rearrangement, sequence reads were collapsed and filtered. Productive Simpson clonality was computed per sample as the square root of Simpson's diversity index over productive rearrangements. Held by TCRdb, this immuneACCESS table contains in-frame sequences only and omits some clones. Under half of the omission traces to an unresolved V gene where checked; the cause of the rest is unknown. The V and J calls and the clone size are those of that table, but D and trimming were determined from the DNA. The sample table contains 200,000 to 300,000 clones; only one count was recorded for more than 80% of them. The top ten clones comprise roughly 3.3% of the sample.

The rearranged chain carries TRBV7-9 and TRBJ1-4; the D segment cannot be called with confidence. Sequenced: peripheral blood. The source of this sequence is a woman aged 40 to 50 with acute or convalescent COVID-19. The DNA is TGTGCCAGCAGCGGTGGAGGAAAACTGTTTTTT. Protein translation: CASSGGGKLFF.